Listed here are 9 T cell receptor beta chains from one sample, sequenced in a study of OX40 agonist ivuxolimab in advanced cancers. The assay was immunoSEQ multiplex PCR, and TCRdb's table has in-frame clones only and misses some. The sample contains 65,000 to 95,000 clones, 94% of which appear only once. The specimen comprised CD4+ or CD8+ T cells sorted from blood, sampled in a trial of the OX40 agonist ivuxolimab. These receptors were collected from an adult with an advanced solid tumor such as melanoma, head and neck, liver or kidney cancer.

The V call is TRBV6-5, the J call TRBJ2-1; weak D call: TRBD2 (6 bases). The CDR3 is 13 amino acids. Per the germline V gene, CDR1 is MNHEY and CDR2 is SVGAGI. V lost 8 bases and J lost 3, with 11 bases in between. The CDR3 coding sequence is TGTGCCAGCGGGGACTCCTACTACAATGAGCAGTTCTTC. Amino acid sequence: CASGDSYYNEQFF.

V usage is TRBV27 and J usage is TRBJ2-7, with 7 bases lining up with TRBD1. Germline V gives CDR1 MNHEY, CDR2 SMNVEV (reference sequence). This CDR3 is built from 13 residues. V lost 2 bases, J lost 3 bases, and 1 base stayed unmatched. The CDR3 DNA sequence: TGTGCCAGCAGTTTAAACAGGGGCTACGAGCAGTACTTC. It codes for CASSLNRGYEQYF.

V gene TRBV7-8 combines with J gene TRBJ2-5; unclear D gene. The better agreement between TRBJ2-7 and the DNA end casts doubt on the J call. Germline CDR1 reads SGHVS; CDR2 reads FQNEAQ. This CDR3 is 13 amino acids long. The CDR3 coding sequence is TGTGCCAGCAGCCCACACGAGTTCGGCGAGCAGTACTTC. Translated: CASSPHEFGEQYF.

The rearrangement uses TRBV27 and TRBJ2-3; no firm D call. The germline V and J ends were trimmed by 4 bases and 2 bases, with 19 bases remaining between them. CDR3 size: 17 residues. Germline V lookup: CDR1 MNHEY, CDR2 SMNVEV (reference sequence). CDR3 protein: CASSSSSGGPLTDTQYF. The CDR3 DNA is TGTGCCAGCAGTTCCTCTTCCGGCGGTCCCCTCACAGATACGCAGTATTTT.

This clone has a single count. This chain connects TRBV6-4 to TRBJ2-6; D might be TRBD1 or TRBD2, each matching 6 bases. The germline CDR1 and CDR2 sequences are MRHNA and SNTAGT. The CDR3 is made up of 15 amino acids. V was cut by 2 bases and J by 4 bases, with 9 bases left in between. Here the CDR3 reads CASSDGGLGANVLTF. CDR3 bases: TGTGCCAGCAGTGACGGGGGGCTAGGGGCCAACGTCCTGACTTTC.

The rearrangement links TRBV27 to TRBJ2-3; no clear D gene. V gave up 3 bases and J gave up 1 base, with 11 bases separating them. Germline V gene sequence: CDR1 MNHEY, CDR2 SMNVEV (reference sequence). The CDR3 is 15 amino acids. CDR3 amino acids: CASSFFGTRTDTQYF. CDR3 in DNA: TGTGCCAGCAGTTTTTTTGGTACGCGCACAGATACGCAGTATTTT.

The CDR3 spells CASSQDTLRGWTYEQYF. CDR3 bases: TGTGCCAGCAGCCAAGATACCCTCCGGGGGTGGACCTACGAGCAGTACTTC. This chain joins TRBV14 and TRBJ2-7; TRBD2 is a possible D gene (6 bases). Per germline, CDR1 SGHDN and CDR2 FVKESK. V was shortened by 0 bases and J by 2 bases, with 17 bases between the two germline ends. The CDR3 extends over 17 amino acids.

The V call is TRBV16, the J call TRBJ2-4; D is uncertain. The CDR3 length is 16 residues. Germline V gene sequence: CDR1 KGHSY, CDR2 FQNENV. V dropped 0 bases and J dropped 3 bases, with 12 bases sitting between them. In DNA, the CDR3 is TGTGCCAGCAGCCAATCCGCCCCCCATGGCAAAAACATTCAGTACTTC. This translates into CASSQSAPHGKNIQYF.

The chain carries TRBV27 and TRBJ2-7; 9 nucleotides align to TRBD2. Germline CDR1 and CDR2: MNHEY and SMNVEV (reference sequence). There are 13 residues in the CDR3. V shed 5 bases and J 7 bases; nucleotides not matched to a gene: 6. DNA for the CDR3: TGTGCCAGCAGTCGGGCGGGGGGGCAGGAGCAGTACTTC. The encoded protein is CASSRAGGQEQYF.